These T cell receptor beta chains were read from a single sample in a study of blood T cells in healthy people across ages. Each CDR3 protein is one row after TCRdb ran MiXCR on the 5' RACE reads. This table has about 1.7 million distinct CDR3 sequences, 28% appearing once. Sequencing was carried out using blood. Receptors originate from a woman in her 30s in good health. Each CDR3 is given with its conserved first and last residue. A D gene is named only where the DNA matches it firmly. A clone size is listed for some rows: how often the clone was seen (once, few, many), or a class if it is expanded.

d_gene	abundance	v_gene	j_gene	CDR3aa	CDR3nt
-	many	TRBV11-2	TRBJ2-1	CASSLFANEQFF	TGTGCCAGCAGCTTGTTCGCAAATGAGCAGTTCTTC
TRBD1	-	TRBV19	TRBJ2-7	CASSIGTVDYEQYF	TGTGCCAGTAGTATTGGGACAGTGGACTACGAGCAGTACTTC
-	-	TRBV7-2	TRBJ2-5	CASSVGGEEETQYF	TGTGCCAGCAGCGTAGGCGGGGAAGAAGAGACCCAGTACTTC
-	few	TRBV20-1	TRBJ2-3	CSATRLDADTQYF	TGCAGTGCCACAAGACTCGACGCAGATACGCAGTATTTT
TRBD2	-	TRBV7-3	TRBJ2-1	CASSLAGGAKEQFF	TGTGCCAGCAGCTTGGCGGGGGGGGCCAAGGAGCAGTTCTTC
TRBD2	-	TRBV12-3/TRBV12-4	TRBJ2-2	CASSLVVFGLEVTGELFF	TGTGCCAGCAGTTTAGTGGTCTTCGGACTAGAGGTCACCGGGGAGCTGTTTTTT
-	few	TRBV9	TRBJ2-7	CASSEEGTDSYEQYF	TGTGCCAGCAGTGAGGAAGGGACTGACTCCTACGAGCAGTACTTC
-	-	TRBV11-2	TRBJ1-2	CVSSLGTGRYGYTF	TGTGTCAGCAGCTTAGGTACAGGCCGCTATGGCTACACCTTC
TRBD2	few	TRBV20-1	TRBJ2-1	CSARSSGPSYNEQFF	TGCAGTGCTAGATCTAGCGGCCCCTCCTACAATGAGCAGTTCTTC
-	-	TRBV20-1	TRBJ2-7	CSARRGVGSYEQYF	TGCAGTGCCCGACGTGGTGTCGGTTCCTACGAGCAGTACTTC
-	few	TRBV12-3/TRBV12-4	TRBJ1-4	CASSPSPGKLFF	TGTGCCAGCAGTCCGAGCCCCGGAAAACTGTTTTTT
-	-	TRBV2	TRBJ1-6	CAATKQGGAPLHF	TGTGCAGCCACGAAGCAGGGTGGAGCACCCCTCCACTTT
-	-	TRBV5-6	TRBJ2-5	CACSLPGPETQYF	TGTGCCTGCAGCCTGCCTGGGCCAGAGACCCAGTACTTC
TRBD1	few	TRBV7-6	TRBJ1-2	CASSSQTGINYGYTF	TGTGCCAGCAGCTCCCAGACAGGGATTAACTATGGCTACACCTTC
-	few	TRBV4-2	TRBJ2-7	CASSQDGPGYEQYF	TGTGCCAGCAGCCAAGATGGCCCGGGGTACGAGCAGTACTTC
-	many	TRBV14	TRBJ2-7	CASSQGGGVHEQYF	TGTGCCAGCAGCCAAGGAGGGGGAGTCCACGAGCAGTACTTC
TRBD2	many	TRBV29-1	TRBJ2-3	CSVVLAGARTDTQYF	TGCAGCGTTGTCTTAGCGGGAGCCCGCACAGATACGCAGTATTTT
TRBD1	-	TRBV12-3/TRBV12-4	TRBJ2-1	CASSFGGQYNEQFF	TGTGCCAGCAGTTTTGGGGGACAGTATAATGAGCAGTTCTTC
TRBD2	-	TRBV30	TRBJ2-3	CAWSVYRSGGASDTQYF	TGTGCCTGGAGTGTATATCGTAGCGGGGGGGCATCAGATACGCAGTATTTT
TRBD1	many	TRBV7-9	TRBJ2-6	CASHHPGQKNPGANVLTF	TGTGCCAGCCACCACCCGGGACAGAAAAACCCTGGGGCCAACGTCCTGACTTTC
-	few	TRBV28	TRBJ2-6	CATSGTGSSGANVLTF	TGTGCCACCTCAGGGACTGGGTCCTCTGGGGCCAACGTCCTGACTTTC
-	once	TRBV7-3	TRBJ2-4	CASSIAPRQSYNEQYF	TGTGCCAGCAGCATCGCCCCGCGACAGTCCTACAATGAGCAGTACTTC
-	-	TRBV7-9	TRBJ2-2	CASSQTLNTGELFF	TGTGCCAGCAGTCAAACACTAAACACCGGGGAGCTGTTTTTT
-	few	TRBV14	TRBJ2-1	CASGDNNEQFF	TGTGCCAGCGGAGATAACAATGAGCAGTTCTTC
TRBD2	-	TRBV7-2	TRBJ2-1	CASSLWGTSGNNEQFF	TGTGCCAGCAGCTTATGGGGGACTAGCGGGAACAATGAGCAGTTCTTC
-	-	TRBV20-1	TRBJ2-1	CSARKSGLYNEQFF	TGCAGTGCTAGAAAAAGCGGGCTCTACAATGAGCAGTTCTTC
TRBD2	-	TRBV9	TRBJ2-3	CASSATWTSGVTDTQYF	TGTGCCAGCAGCGCCACCTGGACTAGCGGGGTCACAGATACGCAGTATTTT
TRBD2	-	TRBV6-6	TRBJ2-5	CASSPARAGGEETQYF	TGTGCCAGCAGTCCTGCGAGGGCGGGAGGGGAAGAGACCCAGTACTTC
-	few	TRBV3-1	TRBJ1-2	CASSQAAGGTYGYTF	TGTGCCAGCAGCCAAGCGGCGGGGGGCACCTATGGCTACACCTTC
-	-	TRBV18	TRBJ1-4	CASSNRQGGNEKLFF	TGTGCCAGCTCAAACCGGCAGGGAGGGAATGAAAAACTGTTTTTT
-	-	TRBV7-3	TRBJ2-7	CASSPGHSSYEQYF	TGTGCCAGCAGCCCCGGACACTCTTCCTACGAGCAGTACTTC
-	-	TRBV12-3/TRBV12-4	TRBJ1-1	CASSPSRGAVTTEAFF	TGTGCCAGCAGTCCTTCCCGCGGAGCGGTGACCACTGAAGCTTTCTTT
TRBD1	-	TRBV20-1	TRBJ1-5	CSTRAPGQAPQHF	TGCAGTACTCGAGCGCCGGGACAGGCGCCCCAGCATTTT
-	-	TRBV10-3	TRBJ2-5	CAISELSTPRETQYF	TGTGCCATCAGTGAGCTCTCTACCCCTAGAGAGACCCAGTACTTC
TRBD2	-	TRBV3-1	TRBJ2-1	CASSQDPLAGTSYNEQFF	TGTGCCAGCAGCCAAGATCCCCTAGCGGGGACTTCATACAATGAGCAGTTCTTC
-	many	TRBV29-1	TRBJ1-2	CSVEDPRESRGYTF	TGCAGCGTTGAAGATCCCAGGGAGTCCCGCGGCTACACCTTC
-	few	TRBV29-1	TRBJ1-2	CSVEDMGDQSYTF	TGCAGCGTTGAAGATATGGGGGACCAGAGCTACACCTTC